This TCR beta chain emerged from a study of early T cells in non-severe SARS-CoV-2 infection. Study-wide context: Chains stayed unpaired after sequencing of bulk RNA from unsorted whole blood. Broader study findings: Private and CD4 specificities were missed by VDJdb matching, which favored anti-spike CD8 responses.

Regarding this clonotype: Its antigen remains unknown.

Germline V gene data show CDR1 as LNHNV and CDR2 as YYDKDF (reference sequence). This CDR3 is 16 amino acids long. Trimming took 0 bases from V and 10 from J, leaving 16 bases between them. Individual cDNA molecules received unique molecular identifiers. TCRdb re-analysed the 5' RACE reads in MiXCR, keeping a single row per CDR3 protein. The sample has 60,000 to 75,000 distinct CDR3 sequences, roughly 4.8% seen once. The genes are TRBV15 and TRBJ1-6, with D possibly being TRBD1 (5 bases). This material consisted of whole blood, taken at baseline. The clonotype comes from an adult who was a healthcare worker with PCR-confirmed SARS-CoV-2 infection or an uninfected control (not recorded which). The donor label of this sample is uncertain. In DNA, the CDR3 is TGTGCCACCAGCAGAGATCCCAGGGTAGAGGAATCACCCCTCCACTTT. It codes for CATSRDPRVEESPLHF.